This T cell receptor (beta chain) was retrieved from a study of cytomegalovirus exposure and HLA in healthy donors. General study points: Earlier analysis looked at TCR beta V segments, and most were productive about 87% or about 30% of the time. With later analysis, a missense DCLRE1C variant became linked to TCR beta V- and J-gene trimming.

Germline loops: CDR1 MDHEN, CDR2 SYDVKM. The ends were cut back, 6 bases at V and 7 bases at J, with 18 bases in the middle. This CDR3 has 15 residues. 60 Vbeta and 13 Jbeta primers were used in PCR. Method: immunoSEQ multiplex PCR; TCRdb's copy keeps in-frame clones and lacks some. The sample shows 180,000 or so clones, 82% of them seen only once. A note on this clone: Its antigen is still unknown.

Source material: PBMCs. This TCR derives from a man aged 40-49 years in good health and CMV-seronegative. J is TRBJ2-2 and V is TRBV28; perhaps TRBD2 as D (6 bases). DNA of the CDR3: TGTGCCAGCAGGAAATACCGGGACTTCATCGGGGAGCTGTTTTTT. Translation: CASRKYRDFIGELFF.